The 4 T cell receptor beta chains below all came from one sample that was sequenced in a study of cytomegalovirus exposure and HLA in healthy donors (dated by TCRdb to the late 2010s). Library generation was performed with the immunoSEQ multiplex PCR assay. The multiplex PCR relied on a mix of 60 forward primers for TCR Vbeta segments and 13 reverse primers for TCR Jbeta segments. Not all clones reach the TCRdb copy of this immuneACCESS table, which keeps in-frame sequences only. Checked studies attribute under half of the gap to unresolved V genes and leave the rest unexplained. For this sample there are around 90,000 clones; 85% appear just once. The ten largest clones represent 6% to 7.5% of the sample. Sequenced: PBMCs. The receptors derive from a man in his forties in good health and CMV-seropositive.

The chain employs TRBV28 and TRBJ1-2; TRBD1 matches at 7 bases. Germline V lookup: CDR1 MDHEN, CDR2 SYDVKM. V trimming: 2 bases; J trimming: 2 bases; junction bases outside the gene matches: 2. This CDR3 is 14 amino acids long. CDR3 in DNA: TGTGCCAGCAGTTTAGGGACAGCAAACTATGGCTACACCTTC. Translated, it gives CASSLGTANYGYTF.

The chain couples TRBV5-1 to TRBJ2-3, with TRBD2 matching 9 bases. Germline CDR1 and CDR2: SGHRS and YFSETQ. This CDR3 is 16 amino acids long. The V gene end was trimmed by 4 bases and the J gene end by 3 bases; junction bases not matched to a gene: 9. The CDR3 spells CASSHYQRGATDTQYF. The CDR3, as DNA: TGCGCCAGCAGCCACTACCAGCGGGGGGCGACAGATACGCAGTATTTT. The full variable domain, in which reference TRBV5-1 and TRBJ2-3 provide the parts outside the CDR3, is KAGVTQTPRYLIKTRGQQVTLSCSPISGHRSVSWYQQTPGQGLQFLFEYFSETQRNKGNFPGRFSGRQFSNSRSEMNVSTLELGDSALYLCASSHYQRGATDTQYFGPGTRLTVL.

V and J are TRBV6-1 and TRBJ1-1; tentatively, D is TRBD1 (6 bases). This CDR3 comprises 15 residues. Between the trimmed V and J ends, which lost 1 base and 3 bases, there was a span of 12 bases. In germline, CDR1 is MNHNS, CDR2 SASEGT. CDR3: CASSEVAGAYTEAFF. For the CDR3, the DNA is TGTGCCAGCAGTGAAGTTGCGGGGGCGTACACTGAAGCTTTCTTT.

This sequence joins TRBV6-5 and TRBJ1-5; 9 bases match TRBD1. V gave up 8 bases and J gave up 0 bases; unmatched junction bases: 5. Germline CDR1 and CDR2: MNHEY and SVGAGI. This CDR3 has 15 residues. This chain's CDR3 is CASGPDRGSNQPQHF. The CDR3 nucleotides are TGTGCCAGCGGCCCGGACAGGGGTAGCAATCAGCCCCAGCATTTT.